This T cell receptor beta chain emerged from a study of beta chain features in type 1 diabetes. This CDR3 has 14 residues. The germline V gene encodes CDR1 MNHEY and CDR2 SVGAGI. Trimming left V 6 bases short and J 3 bases short, with 11 bases between. In its sample, this clone was seen a few times. Sequenced material consisted of expressed TCRB transcripts (all of the isolated RNA was reverse transcribed). TCRdb's table, derived via immunoSEQ multiplex PCR, lists solely in-frame clones and lacks some. The table lists more than 300,000 clones, roughly 8% of them singletons, with 0.44% in the top ten. V gene TRBV6-5 combines with J gene TRBJ1-4; D possibly corresponds to TRBD1 (5 bases). The receptor's source is a woman younger than 35 in good health. Material for sequencing was central memory CD4+ T cells from blood. This CDR3 is CASSPTGPNEKLFF. The CDR3 nucleotides are TGTGCCAGCAGCCCCACAGGACCTAATGAAAAACTGTTTTTT.